These 15 T cell receptor beta chains were sequenced from one sample in a study of blood T cell repertoires in COVID-19. Profiling relied on immunoSEQ multiplex PCR, and the TCRdb table lists in-frame clones only, not all of them. The table shows fewer than 400,000 clones, with roughly nine tenths occurring only once. Material for sequencing was PBMCs or T cells enriched from blood (not recorded which). These receptors came from a man in his fifties or sixties who had recovered from COVID-19.

The rearrangement uses TRBV7-3 and TRBJ2-6; the match to TRBD1 covers 7 bases. V lost 7 bases, J lost 4 bases, and 13 bases stayed unmatched. This CDR3 contains 17 residues. Germline CDR1 SGHTA, CDR2 FQGTGA. CDR3 amino acids: CASTTQGGASGANVLTF. DNA of the CDR3: TGTGCCAGCACCACCCAAGGGGGCGCGTCCGGGGCCAACGTCCTGACTTTC.

The table lists this clone with a count of one. The V and J genes are TRBV5-6 and TRBJ2-5, with TRBD2 matching 14 bases. The V segment lost 2 bases and the J segment 2 bases; nucleotides outside the gene matches: 5. The length of the CDR3 is 17 residues. Germline-derived CDR1 and CDR2 are SGHDT and YYEEEE. This CDR3 is CASSFRTSGRSQETQYF. For the CDR3, the DNA is TGTGCCAGCAGCTTCAGGACTAGCGGGAGGTCTCAAGAGACCCAGTACTTC.

V is TRBV19 and J is TRBJ1-5, with D hard to call. The V end lost 2 bases, the J end lost 4 bases, and 3 bases lay between the germline ends. In germline, CDR1 is LNHDA, CDR2 SQIVND (reference sequence). This CDR3 contains 12 residues. CDR3 amino acids: CASSIQNQPQHF. CDR3 coding DNA: TGTGCCAGTAGTATACAGAATCAGCCCCAGCATTTT.

The rearrangement links TRBV9 to TRBJ1-2, with TRBD1 identical over 7 bases. CDR1 is SGDLS, CDR2 YYNGEE, per germline. This CDR3 contains 16 residues. With 4 bases clipped from V and 1 base from J, the junction kept 10 bases outside the gene matches. Here the CDR3 DNA reads TGTGCCAGCAGCACCACCTTACAGGGGTATAACTATGGCTACACCTTC. Its translation: CASSTTLQGYNYGYTF.

The count of this clone is one. The chain uses TRBV24-1 and TRBJ2-3, with D maybe TRBD2 (5 bases). This CDR3 region has 13 residues. V was pared by 4 bases and J by 1 base, with 5 bases between. Germline CDR1 is KGHDR and CDR2 is SFDVKD. For the CDR3, the DNA is TGTGCCACCAGTGACGGGGGCACAGATACGCAGTATTTT. Translation gives CATSDGGTDTQYF.

CDR3 coding DNA: TGTGCCAGCAGCTTCGGCGGGACAGATACGCAGTATTTT. Its protein product is CASSFGGTDTQYF. The rearrangement joins TRBV7-8 to TRBJ2-3, with D possibly TRBD2 on 5 matching bases. The germline gives CDR1 SGHVS, CDR2 FQNEAQ. The V and J ends lost 3 bases and 3 bases respectively, with 7 bases between them. The CDR3 length is 13 residues.

This chain connects TRBV5-1 to TRBJ2-7, with TRBD2 identical over 9 bases. The germline CDR1 and CDR2 sequences are SGHRS and YFSETQ. J gave up 12 bases and V 0 bases, and 7 bases lay outside the gene matches. The CDR3 has 13 amino acids. The CDR3 bases are TGCGCCAGCAGCTTGGGACTAGCGGCAGTCGCGTACTTC. This codes for CASSLGLAAVAYF.

The chain is built from TRBV6-1 and TRBJ1-5; perhaps TRBD1 as D (6 bases). Looked up from germline, CDR1 is MNHNS and CDR2 is SASEGT. The CDR3 is 16 residues long. V lost 0 bases and J lost 7, with 16 bases in between. DNA for the CDR3: TGTGCCAGCAGTGAAGCGAGTTCAGGGGTTAGGCAGCCCCAGCATTTT. It yields the protein CASSEASSGVRQPQHF.

This clone was detected once. The chain recombines TRBV5-1 with TRBJ2-3; weak D call: TRBD1 (6 bases). This CDR3 comprises 15 residues. The V end was cut by 1 base, the J end by 3 bases, with 12 bases between. Per germline, CDR1 SGHRS and CDR2 YFSETQ. The CDR3 loop reads CASSLRGQTTDTQYF. DNA for the CDR3: TGCGCCAGCAGCTTGAGGGGACAAACAACAGATACGCAGTATTTT.

This chain connects TRBV6-5 to TRBJ2-2; possible D gene TRBD1, 6 bases. From germline, CDR1 is MNHEY and CDR2 SVGAGI. V lost 0 bases to trimming and J lost 4 bases, with 9 bases between them. The CDR3 totals 15 residues. The CDR3 DNA follows: TGTGCCAGCAGTTACTCGAACAGGGCCACCGGGGAGCTGTTTTTT. It is translated as CASSYSNRATGELFF.

A single count supports this clone. The chain joins TRBV18 to TRBJ2-7; 11 nucleotides agree with TRBD2. Looked up from germline, CDR1 is KGHSH and CDR2 is LQKENI. CDR3 length: 15 residues. V was clipped by 5 bases and J by 3 bases; unmatched bases: 6. The CDR3 coding sequence is TGTGCCAGCTCAGAAGTCGGGACTAGCGGCTACGAGCAGTACTTC. Translating gives CASSEVGTSGYEQYF.

The gene calls are TRBV24-1 and TRBJ2-3, with 10 bases that match TRBD2. Germline-derived CDR1 and CDR2 are KGHDR and SFDVKD. The CDR3 runs 18 residues. The trim removed 3 bases at V and 0 bases at J, leaving 8 bases unmatched. The CDR3 protein is CATSDTSGLAYSTDTQYF. For the CDR3, the DNA is TGTGCCACCAGTGATACATCGGGACTAGCGTATAGCACAGATACGCAGTATTTT.

V usage is TRBV3-1 (or the pseudogene TRBV3-2) and J usage is TRBJ1-4; unclear D gene. V lost 0 bases, J lost 14 bases, and 16 bases lay in between. Germline-derived CDR1 and CDR2 are LGHDT and YNNKEL (reference sequence). The CDR3 consists of 14 residues. CDR3 in DNA: TGTGCCAGCAGCCAAGATGACCGAGGGATAGGTCTGTTTTTT. Amino acid sequence: CASSQDDRGIGLFF.

CDR3 nucleotide sequence: TGTGCCAGCAGCTTGCGGACTAGCGGTTTTAGCTCCTACAATGAGCAGTTCTTC. As protein: CASSLRTSGFSSYNEQFF. The rearrangement joins TRBV5-5 to TRBJ2-1; TRBD2 matches 10 bases. J lost 0 bases, V lost 1 base, and 7 bases had no gene match. The CDR3 runs 18 residues. Looked up from germline, CDR1 is SGHKS and CDR2 is YYEKEE (reference sequence).

The chain links TRBV5-4 to TRBJ1-6; TRBD1 might be the D (6 bases). Germline V lookup: CDR1 SGHNT, CDR2 YYREEE (reference sequence). Trimming pared 3 bases from V and 5 bases from J, leaving 12 bases between. CDR3 size: 15 residues. CDR3 sequence: CASSSQGWDNSPLHF. The CDR3 nucleotides read TGTGCCAGCAGCTCGCAGGGGTGGGATAATTCACCCCTCCACTTT.